This T cell receptor beta chain was documented in a study of siplizumab effects on memory and regulatory T cells. The study, taken as a whole, reports: Proliferating siplizumab-culture Treg suppressive function went unconfirmed.

Germline V gene lookup returns CDR1 LNHDA and CDR2 SQIVND (reference sequence). The ends lost 3 bases at V and 2 bases at J; junction bases unmatched: 3. There are 15 residues in the CDR3. Of note for this clone: Its target is not known.

Clones were read by immunoSEQ multiplex PCR, and TCRdb kept only the in-frame ones, dropping some. The sample lists fewer than 120,000 clones, just under 95% occurring once. This receptor was obtained from a human donor in good health. Sequenced sample: CD4+ T cells sorted from blood. The gene calls are TRBV19 and TRBJ2-2; 7 positions match TRBD1. CDR3 coding DNA: TGTGCCAGTAGTATGTCAGGGGGTAACACCGGGGAGCTGTTTTTT. It translates to CASSMSGGNTGELFF. Full variable domain (outside the CDR3, taken from reference TRBV19 and TRBJ2-2): DGGITQSPKYLFRKEGQNVTLSCEQNLNHDAMYWYRQDPGQGLRLIYYSQIVNDFQKGDIAEGYSVSREKKESFPLTVTSAQKNPTAFYLCASSMSGGNTGELFFGEGSRLTVL.